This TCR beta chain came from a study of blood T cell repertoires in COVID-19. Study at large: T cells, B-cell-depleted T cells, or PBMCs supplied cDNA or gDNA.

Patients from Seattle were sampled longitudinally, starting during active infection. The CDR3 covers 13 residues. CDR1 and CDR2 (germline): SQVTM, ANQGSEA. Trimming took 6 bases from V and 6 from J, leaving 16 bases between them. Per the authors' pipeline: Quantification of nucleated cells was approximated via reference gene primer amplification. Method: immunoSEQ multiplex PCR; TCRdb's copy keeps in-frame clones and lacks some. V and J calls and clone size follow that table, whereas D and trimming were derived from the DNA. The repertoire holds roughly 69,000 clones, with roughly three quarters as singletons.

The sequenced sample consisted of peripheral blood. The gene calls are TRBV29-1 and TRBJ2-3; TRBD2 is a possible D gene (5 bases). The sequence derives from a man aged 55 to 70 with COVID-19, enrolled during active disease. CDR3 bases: TGCAGCGTGGCGGGCCTCCCGGGGGATACGCAGTATTTT. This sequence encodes CSVAGLPGDTQYF.